One and the same sample provided the 22 T cell receptor beta chains below, sequenced in a study of blood T cell repertoires in COVID-19. Profiling relied on immunoSEQ multiplex PCR, and the TCRdb table lists in-frame clones only, not all of them. This table has around 250,000 clones, around 81% appearing once. Input material: peripheral blood. The receptors here all came from a man aged 25 to 40 who had recovered from COVID-19.

The chain uses TRBV10-3 and TRBJ1-1; the D is unclear. Trimming took 0 bases from V and 2 from J, leaving 10 bases between them. Germline V gene lookup returns CDR1 ENHRY and CDR2 SYGVKD. This CDR3 contains 15 residues. The CDR3 coding sequence is TGTGCCATCAGTGAGTCAGTCCTAAAAAACACTGAAGCTTTCTTT. Protein product: CAISESVLKNTEAFF.

The chain recombines TRBV29-1 with TRBJ1-1; a weak D match, TRBD1 (5 bases). Germline loops: CDR1 SQVTM, CDR2 ANQGSEA. The CDR3 is 13 amino acids. V was cut by 2 bases and J by 0 bases, with 7 bases left in between. Here the CDR3 DNA reads TGCAGCGTTGAATACAGGATGAACACTGAAGCTTTCTTT. It yields the protein CSVEYRMNTEAFF.

J is TRBJ1-6 and V is TRBV3-1 (or the pseudogene TRBV3-2), with unresolved D. CDR3 length equals 13 residues. Germline V gives CDR1 LGHDT, CDR2 YNNKEL (reference sequence). The V end lost 0 bases, the J end lost 12 bases, and 9 bases lay between the germline ends. CDR3 region: CASSQEPHEPLHF. The CDR3 DNA is TGTGCCAGCAGCCAAGAACCACACGAACCCCTCCACTTT.

The rearrangement joins TRBV19 to TRBJ2-1, with 10 positions matching TRBD2. V was pared by 4 bases and J by 10 bases, with 4 bases of the junction left unmatched. Germline CDR1 reads LNHDA; CDR2 reads SQIVND (reference sequence). The CDR3 is made up of 13 amino acids. The CDR3 sequence is CASSTGLAVEQFF. The CDR3 DNA follows: TGTGCCAGTAGTACCGGACTAGCGGTAGAGCAGTTCTTC.

The J gene is TRBJ1-5, the V gene TRBV4-1; 8 nucleotides align to TRBD1. The CDR3 has 15 amino acids. Germline V lookup: CDR1 MGHRA, CDR2 YSYEKL. J was trimmed by 6 bases and V by 4 bases; bases with no gene match: 8. The CDR3 here is CASSRGTGSSQPQHF. The CDR3 DNA sequence: TGCGCCAGCAGCCGAGGGACAGGATCGTCTCAGCCCCAGCATTTT.

J is TRBJ1-1 and V is TRBV7-2; TRBD1 might be the D (5 bases). With 5 bases removed from V and 2 bases from J, the gap between germline ends came to 12 bases. The germline V gene has CDR1 SGHTA and CDR2 FQGNSA. This CDR3 region has 14 residues. As DNA, the CDR3 is TGTGCCAGCAGCCCGCCGGGGGTAAACACTGAAGCTTTCTTT. Translated: CASSPPGVNTEAFF. The full variable domain, completed using reference TRBV7-2 and TRBJ1-1, is GAGVSQSPSNKVTEKGKDVELRCDPISGHTALYWYRQSLGQGLEFLIYFQGNSAPDKSGLPSDRFSAERTGGSVSTLTIQRTQQEDSAVYLCASSPPGVNTEAFFGQGTRLTVV.

This chain uses TRBV6-6 with TRBJ2-1, with TRBD1 matching over 12 bases. The V gene end was trimmed by 0 bases and the J gene end by 7 bases; junction bases not matched to a gene: 1. The CDR3 has 15 residues. The germline V gene has CDR1 MNHNY and CDR2 SVGAGI (reference sequence). The CDR3: CASSYSGQGANEQFF. The DNA of the CDR3 is TGTGCCAGCAGTTACTCGGGACAGGGGGCTAATGAGCAGTTCTTC.

V usage is TRBV11-2 and J usage is TRBJ1-1, with 8 positions matching TRBD1. With V trimmed by 4 bases and J by 1 base, 5 bases remained unmatched. The CDR3 extends over 15 amino acids. Germline CDR1 reads SGHAT; CDR2 reads FQNNGV. In nucleotides, the CDR3 is TGTGCCAGCAGCTGGGCCGGGACAGGGAACACTGAAGCTTTCTTT. Residues: CASSWAGTGNTEAFF.

The gene calls are TRBV11-2 and TRBJ2-7; D remains ambiguous. Germline V lookup: CDR1 SGHAT, CDR2 FQNNGV. Trimming cost V 1 base and J 5 bases, with 6 bases left between them. The CDR3 has 12 residues. CDR3 sequence reads: CASSLGLDEQYF. As DNA, the CDR3 is TGTGCCAGCAGCTTAGGACTGGACGAGCAGTACTTC.

This clone was counted only a few times. The chain links TRBV7-9 to TRBJ1-5; TRBD1 matches 8 bases. This CDR3 spans 16 amino acids. Trimming took 4 bases from V and 2 from J; bases not matched to a gene: 7. Looked up from germline, CDR1 is SEHNR and CDR2 is FQNEAQ (reference sequence). The CDR3 sequence is CASSSGDRGGNQPQHF. Here the CDR3 DNA reads TGTGCCAGCAGCTCAGGTGACAGGGGAGGCAATCAGCCCCAGCATTTT.

This sequence joins TRBV5-1 and TRBJ1-2; 8 bases are a match to TRBD1. Unmatched junction bases numbered 10, after V lost 4 bases and J lost 8 bases. The CDR3 is made up of 14 amino acids. Per germline, CDR1 SGHRS and CDR2 YFSETQ. The CDR3 loop reads CASSITTGAEGYTF. DNA for the CDR3: TGCGCCAGCAGCATAACGACAGGGGCGGAGGGCTACACCTTC. Based on the CDR3 plus reference TRBV5-1 and TRBJ1-2, the full variable domain is KAGVTQTPRYLIKTRGQQVTLSCSPISGHRSVSWYQQTPGQGLQFLFEYFSETQRNKGNFPGRFSGRQFSNSRSEMNVSTLELGDSALYLCASSITTGAEGYTFGSGTRLTVV.

The gene calls are TRBV7-2 and TRBJ2-2, with unresolved D. The V gene lost 4 bases and the J gene lost 4 bases, with 7 bases spanning the gap. The CDR3 consists of 13 residues. Germline lookup yields CDR1 SGHTA and CDR2 FQGNSA. The CDR3 DNA reads as TGTGCCAGCAGCTCCTATAGCACCGGGGAGCTGTTTTTT. Amino acid sequence: CASSSYSTGELFF.

The rearrangement joins TRBV7-2 to TRBJ2-7, with 7 bases fitting TRBD2. V lost 2 bases to trimming and J lost 4 bases; unmatched junction nucleotides: 8. Germline CDR1 reads SGHTA; CDR2 reads FQGNSA. The CDR3 sequence is 15 residues long. CDR3 nucleotide sequence: TGTGCCAGCAGCTTATGGGGAGGGATCGGTTACGAGCAGTACTTC. It encodes CASSLWGGIGYEQYF.

The rearrangement links TRBV2 to TRBJ2-7; 9 nucleotides align to TRBD1. Germline V lookup: CDR1 SNHLY, CDR2 FYNNEI. V lost 6 bases to trimming and J lost 1 base; unmatched junction nucleotides: 1. The CDR3 has 13 amino acids. The CDR3 here is CASRGTGSYEQYV. The DNA for the CDR3 is TGTGCCAGCAGGGGGACAGGGTCCTACGAGCAGTACGTC.

The V call is TRBV27, the J call TRBJ2-1; a weak D match, TRBD2 (7 bases). Germline CDR1 reads MNHEY; CDR2 reads SMNVEV (reference sequence). Trimming took 6 bases from V and 0 from J, leaving 9 bases between them. The CDR3 length is 14 residues. The CDR3 DNA reads TGTGCCAGCAGCCGGGGGGCCTCCTACAATGAGCAGTTCTTC. It translates to CASSRGASYNEQFF.

Points on this clone: Distinct nucleotide sequences in the sample also encode this CDR3. The chain uses TRBV3-1 (or the pseudogene TRBV3-2) and TRBJ1-3; D is ambiguous. Trimming cost V 1 base and J 4 bases, with 11 bases left between them. Germline CDR1 is LGHDT and CDR2 is YNNKEL (reference sequence). The CDR3 spans 15 residues. The CDR3 nucleotides are TGTGCCAGCAGCCAAGTGGGTGGAGCGGGAAACACCATATATTTT. Translated, it gives CASSQVGGAGNTIYF.

This clone occurred once. The rearrangement uses TRBV5-5 and TRBJ2-1; D is unresolved. This CDR3 has 14 residues. Trimming took 4 bases from V and 5 from J, leaving 13 bases between them. Germline V gene lookup returns CDR1 SGHKS and CDR2 YYEKEE (reference sequence). The DNA of the CDR3 is TGTGCCAGCAGCGAACAGCACCTAAACAATGAGCAGTTCTTC. This sequence encodes CASSEQHLNNEQFF.

The V gene is TRBV7-3, the J gene TRBJ2-3; D might be TRBD2 (6 bases). CDR1 and CDR2 (germline): SGHTA, FQGTGA. The CDR3 spans 16 residues. The V and J ends lost 5 bases and 2 bases respectively, with 17 bases between them. CDR3 nucleotides: TGTGCCAGCAGCCCCGGTGGGGCGGGGTACACAGATACGCAGTATTTT. Residues: CASSPGGAGYTDTQYF.

This chain connects TRBV5-6 to TRBJ1-1; D is possibly TRBD1 (6 bases). V lost 0 bases, J lost 1 base, and 10 bases lay in between. The length of the CDR3 is 15 residues. CDR1 SGHDT and CDR2 YYEEEE come from the germline V gene. The CDR3 DNA reads TGTGCCAGCAGCTTGGCTCCGACAGGGAACACTGAAGCTTTCTTT. Translated, it gives CASSLAPTGNTEAFF.

This sequence joins TRBV27 and TRBJ2-1; D call uncertain. This CDR3 has 14 residues. V shed 4 bases and J shed 1 base, with 8 bases lying between them. CDR1 is MNHEY, CDR2 SMNVEV, per germline (reference sequence). The CDR3 DNA reads TGTGCCAGCAGTTCAGGTGGATCCTACAATGAGCAGTTCTTC. This encodes CASSSGGSYNEQFF.

This chain links TRBV5-1 with TRBJ2-7; TRBD1 agrees at 10 bases. CDR1 and CDR2 (germline): SGHRS, YFSETQ. V was clipped by 4 bases and J by 5 bases; unmatched bases: 6. The CDR3 totals 14 residues. The CDR3: CASSPGQGFNEQYF. CDR3 in DNA: TGCGCCAGCAGCCCGGGACAGGGGTTCAACGAGCAGTACTTC. The variable domain in full, with the rest retrieved from reference TRBV5-1 and TRBJ2-7, is KAGVTQTPRYLIKTRGQQVTLSCSPISGHRSVSWYQQTPGQGLQFLFEYFSETQRNKGNFPGRFSGRQFSNSRSEMNVSTLELGDSALYLCASSPGQGFNEQYFGPGTRLTVT.

This chain connects TRBV3-1 (or the pseudogene TRBV3-2) to TRBJ1-1; TRBD1 matches at 7 bases. Germline trimming cut 2 bases from V and 4 bases from J; bases unmatched to any gene: 4. The CDR3 runs to 14 residues. The germline CDR1 and CDR2 sequences are LGHDT and YNNKEL (reference sequence). The CDR3 protein is CASSQYDRATEAFF. The CDR3 DNA reads TGTGCCAGCAGCCAATATGACAGGGCCACTGAAGCTTTCTTT.